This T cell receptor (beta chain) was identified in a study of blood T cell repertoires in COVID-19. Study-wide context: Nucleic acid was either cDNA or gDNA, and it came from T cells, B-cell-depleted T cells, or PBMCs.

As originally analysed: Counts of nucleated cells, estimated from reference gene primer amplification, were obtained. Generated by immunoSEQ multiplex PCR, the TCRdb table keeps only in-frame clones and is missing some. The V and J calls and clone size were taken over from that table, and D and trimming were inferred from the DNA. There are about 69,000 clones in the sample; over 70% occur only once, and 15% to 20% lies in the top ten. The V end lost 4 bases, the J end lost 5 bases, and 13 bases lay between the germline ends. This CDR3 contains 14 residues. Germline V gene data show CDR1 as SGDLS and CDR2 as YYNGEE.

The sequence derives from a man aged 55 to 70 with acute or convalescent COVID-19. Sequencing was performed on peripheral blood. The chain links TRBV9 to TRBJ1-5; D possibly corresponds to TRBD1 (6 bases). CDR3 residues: CASSKQGGDQPQHF. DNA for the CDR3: TGTGCCAGCAGCAAACAGGGCGGCGATCAGCCCCAGCATTTT.